A single sample is the source of the 28 T cell receptor beta chains below, sequenced in a study of cytomegalovirus exposure and HLA in healthy donors (TCRdb year 2017). The library was obtained by the immunoSEQ multiplex PCR assay. A mixture of 60 forward primers for TCR Vbeta segments and 13 reverse primers for TCR Jbeta segments was used in the multiplex PCR. This is the immuneACCESS table as TCRdb keeps it, with only in-frame sequences that have V and J called. A part of the clones is gone; compared with another copy, unresolved V genes explain less than half, and the rest is unexplained. This sample's table carries more than 60,000 clones. The top ten constitute roughly 15% of the sample. The sequenced sample consisted of PBMCs. The source is a boy aged 5-17 years in good health and CMV-seronegative.

V usage is TRBV13 and J usage is TRBJ2-7; possibly TRBD1 for D (5 bases). Germline V lookup: CDR1 PRHDT, CDR2 FYEKMQ (reference sequence). Trimming left V 5 bases short and J 1 base short, with 6 bases between. CDR3 length: 12 residues. CDR3 DNA: TGTGCCAGCAGCAGACAGTCCTACGAGCAGTACTTC. Its translation: CASSRQSYEQYF. Complete variable domain (other parts from reference TRBV13 and TRBJ2-7): AAGVIQSPRHLIKEKRETATLKCYPIPRHDTVYWYQQGPGQDPQFLISFYEKMQSDKGSIPDRFSAQQFSDYHSELNMSSLELGDSALYFCASSRQSYEQYFGPGTRLTVT.

The genes are TRBV4-1 and TRBJ2-3; 15 bases map to TRBD2. V was pared by 2 bases and J by 4 bases, with 4 bases of the junction left unmatched. Germline CDR1 reads MGHRA; CDR2 reads YSYEKL. The CDR3 runs to 17 residues. The CDR3 bases are TGCGCCAGCAGCCAACCGGGACTAGCGGGGGGACCAGATACGCAGTATTTT. It yields the protein CASSQPGLAGGPDTQYF.

This chain uses TRBV29-1 with TRBJ1-1; D not certain. V was pared by 4 bases and J by 0 bases, with 12 bases between. This CDR3 spans 14 amino acids. Germline V CDR1 and CDR2: SQVTM, ANQGSEA. The CDR3 nucleotides are TGCAGCGTTGTGGCAGAAACCTTGAACACTGAAGCTTTCTTT. Translation gives CSVVAETLNTEAFF.

In nucleotides, the CDR3 is TGCAGCGTTGGAGACACTTCCTCTGGGGCCAACGTCCTGACTTTC. Translation gives CSVGDTSSGANVLTF. The chain uses TRBV29-1 and TRBJ2-6; D remains ambiguous. V lost 4 bases to trimming and J lost 0 bases, with 10 bases between them. The CDR3 is 15 amino acids. Per germline, CDR1 SQVTM and CDR2 ANQGSEA.

The V gene is TRBV9, the J gene TRBJ1-1; a possible D gene is TRBD1 (5 bases). This CDR3 has 13 residues. Trimming cost V 3 bases and J 2 bases, with 8 bases left between them. Germline CDR1 reads SGDLS; CDR2 reads YYNGEE. This CDR3 is CASSADSNTEAFF. In nucleotides, the CDR3 is TGTGCCAGCAGCGCTGACAGTAACACTGAAGCTTTCTTT.

This chain uses TRBV5-1 with TRBJ1-1, with 11 bases lining up with TRBD1. Per the germline V gene, CDR1 is SGHRS and CDR2 is YFSETQ. V lost 4 bases and J lost 5; bases outside the gene matches: 7. The CDR3 is made up of 15 amino acids. CDR3: CASSPGQGAMTEAFF. The CDR3 region has the DNA TGCGCCAGCAGCCCAGGACAGGGGGCGATGACTGAAGCTTTCTTT.

The chain recombines TRBV18 with TRBJ2-5; D is possibly TRBD2 (5 bases). Trimming shortened V by 0 bases and J by 1 base, and 15 bases separated the two germline ends. Germline assignment: CDR1 KGHSH and CDR2 LQKENI. The CDR3 contains 17 residues. DNA of the CDR3: TGTGCCAGCTCACCACCCCGAAGCGGCACCGTCCAAGAGACCCAGTACTTC. Its translation: CASSPPRSGTVQETQYF. The full variable domain, with the rest looked up from reference TRBV18 and TRBJ2-5, is NAGVMQNPRHLVRRRGQEARLRCSPMKGHSHVYWYRQLPEEGLKFMVYLQKENIIDESGMPKERFSAEFPKEGPSILRIQQVVRGDSAAYFCASSPPRSGTVQETQYFGPGTRLLVL.

CDR3 in amino acids: CASSPNRAGLQETQYF. The CDR3 nucleotides are TGTGCCAGCTCACCAAATCGAGCGGGCCTACAAGAGACCCAGTACTTC. The J gene is TRBJ2-5, the V gene TRBV18; a possible D gene is TRBD2 (6 bases). Trimming removed 2 bases from V and 2 bases from J, with 15 bases in between. The CDR3 is 16 amino acids. Germline assignment: CDR1 KGHSH and CDR2 LQKENI.

This chain links TRBV7-8 with TRBJ2-3; the D gene is possibly TRBD2 (5 bases). Germline V gene data show CDR1 as SGHVS and CDR2 as FQNEAQ. The CDR3 spans 13 residues. Trimming left V 5 bases short and J 12 bases short, with 18 bases between. DNA of the CDR3: TGTGCCAGCAGCGGAGGCCTCATACGCAGCCAGTATTTT. Translated: CASSGGLIRSQYF.

This rearrangement joins TRBV9 to TRBJ1-3; the match to TRBD1 covers 7 bases. This CDR3 contains 15 residues. The V segment lost 4 bases and the J segment 2 bases; nucleotides outside the gene matches: 6. Germline CDR1 and CDR2: SGDLS and YYNGEE. The CDR3 region is CASSSGDRAGNTIYF. CDR3 nucleotides: TGTGCCAGCAGCTCCGGAGACAGGGCTGGAAACACCATATATTTT.

The chain combines TRBV5-1 with TRBJ2-7; weak D call: TRBD2 (6 bases). CDR3 size: 15 residues. Germline-derived CDR1 and CDR2 are SGHRS and YFSETQ. The V end lost 0 bases, the J end lost 2 bases, and 12 bases lay between the germline ends. CDR3 region: CASSLVAEPTYEQYF. CDR3 sequence (DNA): TGCGCCAGCAGCTTGGTAGCGGAACCTACCTACGAGCAGTACTTC.

The rearrangement links TRBV30 to TRBJ2-7; 8 bases line up with TRBD2. Germline V lookup: CDR1 GTSNPN, CDR2 SVGIG (reference sequence). V shed 3 bases and J 1 base; nucleotides not matched to a gene: 5. CDR3 length: 14 residues. CDR3: CAWRTSGPSYEQYF. In DNA, the CDR3 is TGTGCCTGGAGAACTAGCGGACCATCCTACGAGCAGTACTTC.

This chain links TRBV30 with TRBJ2-3; the match to TRBD2 covers 8 bases. The CDR3 is 13 residues long. The ends lost 8 bases at V and 6 bases at J; junction bases unmatched: 10. Germline CDR1 is GTSNPN and CDR2 is SVGIG (reference sequence). The CDR3 loop is CARSGSQWDTQYF. The DNA of the CDR3 is TGTGCCCGCAGCGGGAGTCAGTGGGATACGCAGTATTTT. Drawing the rest from reference TRBV30 and TRBJ2-3, the complete variable domain is SQTIHQWPATLVQPVGSPLSLECTVEGTSNPNLYWYRQAAGRGLQLLFYSVGIGQISSEVPQNLSASRPQDRQFILSSKKLLLSDSGFYLCARSGSQWDTQYFGPGTRLTVL.

The chain recombines TRBV7-6 with TRBJ2-7; no clear D gene. Germline assignment: CDR1 SGHVS and CDR2 FNYEAQ. The CDR3 runs to 13 residues. Between the trimmed V and J ends, which lost 1 base and 2 bases, there was a span of 6 bases. This CDR3 is CASSLGETYEQYF. The CDR3 nucleotides read TGTGCCAGCAGCTTAGGTGAGACCTACGAGCAGTACTTC.

The chain joins TRBV30 to TRBJ2-3; 8 nucleotides align to TRBD2. CDR1 GTSNPN and CDR2 SVGIG come from the germline V gene (reference sequence). CDR3 length equals 14 residues. V lost 3 bases, J lost 1 base, and 3 bases stayed unmatched. The CDR3 bases are TGTGCCTGGAGCATTAGCGGGGGCACAGATACGCAGTATTTT. This translates into CAWSISGGTDTQYF.

This chain connects TRBV18 to TRBJ1-6; no reliable D call. Germline V gene sequence: CDR1 KGHSH, CDR2 LQKENI. The CDR3 runs 15 residues. The V end was cut by 2 bases, the J end by 7 bases, with 12 bases between. CDR3 DNA: TGTGCCAGCTCACCAATGCGAGGAAGCAATTCACCCCTCCACTTT. Encoded protein: CASSPMRGSNSPLHF.

V usage is TRBV4-2 and J usage is TRBJ2-6; D perhaps matches TRBD1 (5 bases). Deletions cut 1 base from V and 1 base from J, with 8 bases between. The CDR3 has 16 amino acids. Germline V lookup: CDR1 LGHNA, CDR2 YNFKEQ. This CDR3 reads CASSQVAGSGANVLTF. In DNA, the CDR3 is TGTGCCAGCAGCCAAGTGGCAGGGTCTGGGGCCAACGTCCTGACTTTC.

The rearrangement uses TRBV6-5 and TRBJ1-2, with 8 nucleotides matching TRBD1. This CDR3 is built from 15 residues. Germline CDR1 MNHEY, CDR2 SVGAGI. Germline trimming cut 0 bases from V and 3 bases from J; bases unmatched to any gene: 3. The CDR3: CASSYSGQGDYGYTF. CDR3 DNA: TGTGCCAGCAGTTACTCCGGACAGGGAGACTATGGCTACACCTTC.

V is TRBV20-1 and J is TRBJ2-5; no clear D. The ends were cut back, 6 bases at V and 1 base at J, with 3 bases in the middle. The CDR3 runs to 10 residues. In germline, CDR1 is DFQATT, CDR2 SNEGSKA (reference sequence). CDR3 amino acids: CSAAQETQYF. The CDR3 nucleotides read TGCAGTGCGGCCCAAGAGACCCAGTACTTC.

V usage is TRBV5-1 and J usage is TRBJ1-2; 10 bases fit TRBD1. This CDR3 is built from 16 residues. Germline CDR1 SGHRS, CDR2 YFSETQ. V dropped 3 bases and J dropped 7; count of bases not matched to a gene: 12. CDR3 in amino acids: CASSYPPGQGTGGYTF. The CDR3 DNA sequence: TGCGCCAGCAGCTACCCACCGGGACAGGGGACGGGTGGCTACACCTTC.

The chain is built from TRBV6-5 and TRBJ2-3; TRBD2 agrees at 8 bases. Trimming at V came to 4 bases and at J to 6 bases, leaving 12 bases not matched to a gene. The CDR3 runs to 16 residues. Germline V gene sequence: CDR1 MNHEY, CDR2 SVGAGI. CDR3 sequence (DNA): TGTGCCAGCAGTTCCGACGGGGGGACTAGATTGGATACGCAGTATTTT. This translates into CASSSDGGTRLDTQYF.

The genes are TRBV2 and TRBJ2-1; 10 nucleotides match TRBD1. CDR1 and CDR2 from the germline V gene are SNHLY and FYNNEI. V shed 9 bases and J 7 bases; nucleotides not matched to a gene: 9. The CDR3 loop spans 14 amino acids. The DNA of the CDR3 is TGTGCCAGTTCGACAGGGGGCGAATTTAATGAGCAGTTCTTC. It encodes CASSTGGEFNEQFF.

This chain links TRBV9 with TRBJ2-1; D may be TRBD1 (5 bases). Germline V gene lookup returns CDR1 SGDLS and CDR2 YYNGEE. Trimming stripped 6 bases from V and 8 bases from J, with 9 bases between. CDR3 length: 11 amino acids. This CDR3 is CASKGVHEQFF. The CDR3 DNA follows: TGTGCCAGCAAAGGGGTTCATGAGCAGTTCTTC.

The chain carries TRBV13 and TRBJ1-1, with D unresolved. The germline V gene encodes CDR1 PRHDT and CDR2 FYEKMQ (reference sequence). This CDR3 has 13 amino acids. Trimming removed 7 bases from V and 10 bases from J, with 19 bases in between. The CDR3, as DNA: TGTGCCAGCACCACTATGGGTGTCGTGGGAGCTTTCTTT. The encoded protein is CASTTMGVVGAFF.

The rearrangement joins TRBV5-1 to TRBJ1-6; 10 bases match TRBD1. This CDR3 spans 16 amino acids. With 0 bases clipped from V and 10 bases from J, the junction kept 7 bases outside the gene matches. Per germline, CDR1 SGHRS and CDR2 YFSETQ. DNA of the CDR3: TGCGCCAGCAGCTTGGCCATCGGGACAGGGGTATCACCCCTCCACTTT. This codes for CASSLAIGTGVSPLHF.

The J gene is TRBJ1-2, the V gene TRBV19; TRBD1 might be the D (6 bases). This CDR3 contains 12 residues. Germline CDR1 and CDR2: LNHDA and SQIVND (reference sequence). Trimming removed 10 bases from V and 3 bases from J, with 12 bases in between. The CDR3 sequence is CATEGGDYGYTF. CDR3 DNA: TGTGCCACAGAAGGGGGGGACTATGGCTACACCTTC.

This sequence joins TRBV7-2 and TRBJ2-3, with TRBD2 as a possible D gene (5 bases). Trimming pared 3 bases from V and 2 bases from J, leaving 9 bases between. Germline V gene sequence: CDR1 SGHTA, CDR2 FQGNSA. This CDR3 contains 14 residues. CDR3 sequence reads: CASSLSGNTDTQYF. The CDR3 region has the DNA TGTGCCAGCAGCTTGAGCGGTAACACAGATACGCAGTATTTT.

The chain joins TRBV5-1 to TRBJ1-2; D is undetermined. Trimming removed 1 base at V and 2 bases at J, with 9 bases between. Germline CDR1 and CDR2: SGHRS and YFSETQ. The CDR3 length is 14 residues. CDR3 protein: CASSLNPGNYGYTF. CDR3 sequence (DNA): TGCGCCAGCAGCTTGAATCCGGGGAACTATGGCTACACCTTC.